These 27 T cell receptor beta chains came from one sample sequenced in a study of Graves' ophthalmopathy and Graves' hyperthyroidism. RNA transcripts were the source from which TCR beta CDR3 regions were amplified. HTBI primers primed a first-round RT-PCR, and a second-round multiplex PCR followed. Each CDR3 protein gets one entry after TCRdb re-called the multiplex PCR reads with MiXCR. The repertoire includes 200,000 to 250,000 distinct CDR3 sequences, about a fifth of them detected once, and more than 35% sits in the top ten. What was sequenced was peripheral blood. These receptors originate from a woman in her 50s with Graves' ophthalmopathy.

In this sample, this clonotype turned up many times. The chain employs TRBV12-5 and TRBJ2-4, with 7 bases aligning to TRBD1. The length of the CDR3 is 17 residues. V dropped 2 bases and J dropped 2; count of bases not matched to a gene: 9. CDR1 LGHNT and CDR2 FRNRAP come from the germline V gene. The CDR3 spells CASGLMTGMETKNIQYF. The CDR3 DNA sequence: TGTGCTAGTGGTTTGATGACAGGGATGGAGACCAAAAACATTCAGTACTTC.

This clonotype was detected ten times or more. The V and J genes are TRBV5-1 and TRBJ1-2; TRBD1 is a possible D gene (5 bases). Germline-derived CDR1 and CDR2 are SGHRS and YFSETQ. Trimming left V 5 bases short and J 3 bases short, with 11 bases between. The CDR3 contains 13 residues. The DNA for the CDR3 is TGCGCCAGCAGTCCAGGGAGACACTATGGCTACACCTTC. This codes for CASSPGRHYGYTF.

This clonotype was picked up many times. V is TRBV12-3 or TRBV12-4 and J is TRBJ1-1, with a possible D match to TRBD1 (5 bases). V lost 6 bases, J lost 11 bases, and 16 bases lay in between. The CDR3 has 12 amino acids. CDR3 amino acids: CASRRDGAHAFF. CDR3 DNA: TGTGCCAGCAGAAGGGACGGCGCCCACGCTTTCTTT.

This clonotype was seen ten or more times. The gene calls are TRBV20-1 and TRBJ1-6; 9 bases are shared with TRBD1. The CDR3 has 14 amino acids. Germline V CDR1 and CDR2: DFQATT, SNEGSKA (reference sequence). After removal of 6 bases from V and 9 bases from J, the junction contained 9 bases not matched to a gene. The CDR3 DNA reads TGCAGTGCCGGAGGGACAGGGTTTCGTTCACCCCTCCACTTT. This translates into CSAGGTGFRSPLHF.

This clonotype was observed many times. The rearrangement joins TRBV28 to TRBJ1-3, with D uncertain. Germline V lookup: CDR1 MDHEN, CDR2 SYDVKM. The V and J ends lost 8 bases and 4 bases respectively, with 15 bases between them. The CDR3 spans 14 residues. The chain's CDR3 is CASGKMHTGNTIYF. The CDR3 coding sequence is TGTGCCAGCGGTAAAATGCATACCGGAAACACCATATATTTT.

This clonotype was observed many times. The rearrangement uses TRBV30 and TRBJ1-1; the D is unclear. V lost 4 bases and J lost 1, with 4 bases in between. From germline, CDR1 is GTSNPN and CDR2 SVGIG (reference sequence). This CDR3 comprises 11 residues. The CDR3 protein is CAWKRNTEAFF. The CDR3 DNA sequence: TGTGCCTGGAAGAGGAACACTGAAGCTTTCTTT.

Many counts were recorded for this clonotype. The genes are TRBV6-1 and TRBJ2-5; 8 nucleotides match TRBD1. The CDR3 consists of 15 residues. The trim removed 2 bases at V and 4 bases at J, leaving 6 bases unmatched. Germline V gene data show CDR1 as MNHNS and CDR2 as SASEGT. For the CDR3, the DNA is TGTGCCAGCAGTGAATTAGGACAGGGTTTAGAGACCCAGTACTTC. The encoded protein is CASSELGQGLETQYF.

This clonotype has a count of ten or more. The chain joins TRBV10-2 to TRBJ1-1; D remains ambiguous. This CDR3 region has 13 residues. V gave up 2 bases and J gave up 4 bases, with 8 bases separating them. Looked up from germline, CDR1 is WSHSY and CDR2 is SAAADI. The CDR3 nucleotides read TGCGCCAGCAGTGAGGGTAGGGTCACTGAAGCTTTCTTT. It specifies CASSEGRVTEAFF.

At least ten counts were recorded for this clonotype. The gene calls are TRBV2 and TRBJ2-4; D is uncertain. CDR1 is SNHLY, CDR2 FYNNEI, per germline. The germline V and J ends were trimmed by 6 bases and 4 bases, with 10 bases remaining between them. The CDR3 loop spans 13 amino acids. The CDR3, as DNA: TGTGCCAGCAGCAACGGAAATAAAAACATTCAGTACTTC. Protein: CASSNGNKNIQYF. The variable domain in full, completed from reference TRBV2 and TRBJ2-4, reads EPEVTQTPSHQVTQMGQEVILRCVPISNHLYFYWYRQILGQKVEFLVSFYNNEISEKSEIFDDQFSVERPDGSNFTLKIRSTKLEDSAMYFCASSNGNKNIQYFGAGTRLSVL.

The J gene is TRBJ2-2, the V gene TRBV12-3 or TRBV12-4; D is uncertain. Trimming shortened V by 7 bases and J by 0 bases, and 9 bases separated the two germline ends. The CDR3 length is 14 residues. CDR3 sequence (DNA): TGTGCCAGCACCGGGCAAACGAACACCGGGGAGCTGTTTTTT. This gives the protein CASTGQTNTGELFF.

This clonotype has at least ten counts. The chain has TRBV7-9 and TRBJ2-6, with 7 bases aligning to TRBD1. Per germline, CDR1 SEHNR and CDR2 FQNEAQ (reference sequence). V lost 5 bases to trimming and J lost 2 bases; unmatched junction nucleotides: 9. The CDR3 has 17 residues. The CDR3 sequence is CASSRQGLSAGANVLTF. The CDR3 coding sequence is TGTGCCAGCAGCCGACAGGGTCTCTCGGCTGGGGCCAACGTCCTGACTTTC. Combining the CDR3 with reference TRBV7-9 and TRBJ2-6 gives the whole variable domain DTGVSQNPRHKITKRGQNVTFRCDPISEHNRLYWYRQTLGQGPEFLTYFQNEAQLEKSRLLSDRFSAERPKGSFSTLEIQRTEQGDSAMYLCASSRQGLSAGANVLTFGAGSRLTVL.

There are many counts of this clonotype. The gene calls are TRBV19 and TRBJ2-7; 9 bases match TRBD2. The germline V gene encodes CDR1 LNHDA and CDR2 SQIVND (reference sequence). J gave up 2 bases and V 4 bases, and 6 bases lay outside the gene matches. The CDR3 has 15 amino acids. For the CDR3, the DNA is TGTGCCAGTAGTAGGGTAGCGGGAGCCCCCTACGAGCAGTACTTC. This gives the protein CASSRVAGAPYEQYF.

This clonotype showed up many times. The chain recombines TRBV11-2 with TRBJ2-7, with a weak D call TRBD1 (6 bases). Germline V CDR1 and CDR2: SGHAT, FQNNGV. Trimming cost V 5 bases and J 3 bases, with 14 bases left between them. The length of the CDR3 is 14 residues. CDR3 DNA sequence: TGTGCCAGCAGCCTCGACAGGACCTACTACGAGCAGTACTTC. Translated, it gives CASSLDRTYYEQYF.

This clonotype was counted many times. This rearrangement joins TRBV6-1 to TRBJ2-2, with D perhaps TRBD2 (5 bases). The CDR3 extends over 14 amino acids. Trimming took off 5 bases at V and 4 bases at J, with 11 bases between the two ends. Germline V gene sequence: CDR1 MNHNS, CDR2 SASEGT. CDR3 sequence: CASSLSGFTGELFF. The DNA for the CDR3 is TGTGCCAGCAGTTTAAGCGGTTTCACCGGGGAGCTGTTTTTT.

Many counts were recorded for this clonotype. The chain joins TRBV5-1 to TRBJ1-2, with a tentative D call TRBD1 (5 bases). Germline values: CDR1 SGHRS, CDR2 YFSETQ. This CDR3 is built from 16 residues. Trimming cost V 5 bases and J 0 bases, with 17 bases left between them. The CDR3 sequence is CASSSAVGRPNYGYTF. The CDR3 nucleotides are TGCGCCAGCAGTTCGGCGGTGGGGCGGCCTAACTATGGCTACACCTTC.

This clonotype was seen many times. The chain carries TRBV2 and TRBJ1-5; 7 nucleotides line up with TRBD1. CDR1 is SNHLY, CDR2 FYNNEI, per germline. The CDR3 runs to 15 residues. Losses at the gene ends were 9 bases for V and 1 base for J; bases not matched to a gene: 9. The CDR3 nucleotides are TGTGCCAGTCAAAAACAGGGGCGCAGCAATCAGCCCCAGCATTTT. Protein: CASQKQGRSNQPQHF.

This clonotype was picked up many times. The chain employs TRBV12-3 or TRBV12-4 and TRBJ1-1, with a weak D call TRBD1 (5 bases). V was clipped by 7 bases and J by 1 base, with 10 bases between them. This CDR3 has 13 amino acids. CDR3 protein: CASNGDPNTEAFF. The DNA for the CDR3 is TGTGCCAGCAATGGGGACCCGAACACTGAAGCTTTCTTT.

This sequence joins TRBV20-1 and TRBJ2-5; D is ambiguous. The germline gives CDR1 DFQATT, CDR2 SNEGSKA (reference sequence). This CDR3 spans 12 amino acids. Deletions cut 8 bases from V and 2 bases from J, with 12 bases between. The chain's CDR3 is CSYPWRQETQYF. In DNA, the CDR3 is TGCAGTTACCCCTGGCGTCAAGAGACCCAGTACTTC.

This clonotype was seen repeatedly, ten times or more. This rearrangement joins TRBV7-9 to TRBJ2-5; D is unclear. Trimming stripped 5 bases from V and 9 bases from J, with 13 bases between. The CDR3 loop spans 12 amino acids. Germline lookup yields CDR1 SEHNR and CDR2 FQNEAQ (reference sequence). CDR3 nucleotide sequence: TGTGCCAGCAGCCCAAATCCCGGCCCCCAGTACTTC. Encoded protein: CASSPNPGPQYF.

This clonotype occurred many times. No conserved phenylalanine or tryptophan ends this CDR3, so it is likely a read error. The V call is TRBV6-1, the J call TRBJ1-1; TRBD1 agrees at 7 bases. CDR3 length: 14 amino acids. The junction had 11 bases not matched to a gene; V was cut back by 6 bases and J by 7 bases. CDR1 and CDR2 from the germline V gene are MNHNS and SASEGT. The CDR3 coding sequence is TGTGCCAGCAGGCGGGACAGCCATCCGGGTGAAGCTTTCCTT. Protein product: CASRRDSHPGEAFL.

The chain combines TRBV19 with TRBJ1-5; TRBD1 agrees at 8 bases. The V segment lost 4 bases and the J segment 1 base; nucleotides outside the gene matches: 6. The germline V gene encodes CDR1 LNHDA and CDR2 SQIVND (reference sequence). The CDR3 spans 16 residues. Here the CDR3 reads CASSTGTGRSNQPQHF. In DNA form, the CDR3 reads TGTGCCAGTAGTACCGGGACAGGTAGGAGCAATCAGCCCCAGCATTTT.

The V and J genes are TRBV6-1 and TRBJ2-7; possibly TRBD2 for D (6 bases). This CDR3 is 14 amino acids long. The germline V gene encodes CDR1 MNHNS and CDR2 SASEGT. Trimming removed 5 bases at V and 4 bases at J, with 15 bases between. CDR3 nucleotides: TGTGCCAGCAGTCCTGTGGGAGGCCGATACGAGCAGTACTTC. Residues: CASSPVGGRYEQYF.

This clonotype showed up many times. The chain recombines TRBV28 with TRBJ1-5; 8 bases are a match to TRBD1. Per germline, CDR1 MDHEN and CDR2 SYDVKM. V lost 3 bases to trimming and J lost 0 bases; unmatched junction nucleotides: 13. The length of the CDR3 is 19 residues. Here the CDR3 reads CASSFWTGRGDYSNQPQHF. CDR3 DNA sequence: TGTGCCAGCAGTTTCTGGACAGGGAGAGGGGATTATAGCAATCAGCCCCAGCATTTT.

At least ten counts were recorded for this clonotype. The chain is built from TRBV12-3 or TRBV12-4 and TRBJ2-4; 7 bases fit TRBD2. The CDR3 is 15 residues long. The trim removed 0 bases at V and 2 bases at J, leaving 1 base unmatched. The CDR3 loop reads CASSLAGGTKNIQYF. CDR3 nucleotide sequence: TGTGCCAGCAGTTTAGCGGGGGGGACCAAAAACATTCAGTACTTC.

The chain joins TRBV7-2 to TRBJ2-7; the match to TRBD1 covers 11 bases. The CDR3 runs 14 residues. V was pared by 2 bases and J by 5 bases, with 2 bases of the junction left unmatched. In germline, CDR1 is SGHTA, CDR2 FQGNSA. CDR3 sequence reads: CASSLRDRGDEQYF. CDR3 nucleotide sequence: TGTGCCAGCAGCTTAAGGGACAGGGGGGACGAGCAGTACTTC.

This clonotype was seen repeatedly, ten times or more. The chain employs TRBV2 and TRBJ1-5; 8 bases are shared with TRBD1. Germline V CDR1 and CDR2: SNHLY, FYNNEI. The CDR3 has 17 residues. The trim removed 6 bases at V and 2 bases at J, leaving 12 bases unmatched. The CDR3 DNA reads TGTGCCAGCAGGACGGCAGGGGGCGTCTCCGGCAATCAGCCCCAGCATTTT. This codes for CASRTAGGVSGNQPQHF.

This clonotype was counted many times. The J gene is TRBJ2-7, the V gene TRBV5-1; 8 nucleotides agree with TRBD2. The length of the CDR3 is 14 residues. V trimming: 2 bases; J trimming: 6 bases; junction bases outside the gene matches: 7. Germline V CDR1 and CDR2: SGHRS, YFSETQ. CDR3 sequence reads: CASSFSGTVGEQYF. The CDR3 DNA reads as TGCGCCAGCAGCTTTAGCGGGACCGTCGGCGAGCAGTACTTC. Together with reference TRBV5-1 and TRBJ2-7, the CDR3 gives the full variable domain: KAGVTQTPRYLIKTRGQQVTLSCSPISGHRSVSWYQQTPGQGLQFLFEYFSETQRNKGNFPGRFSGRQFSNSRSEMNVSTLELGDSALYLCASSFSGTVGEQYFGPGTRLTVT.